These T cell receptor beta chains were read from a single sample in a study of T cells in Graves' hyperthyroidism and ophthalmopathy. MiXCR, run by TCRdb on the multiplex PCR reads, gives a single entry per CDR3 protein. The sample shows hundreds of thousands of distinct CDR3 sequences, 30% to 40% of them seen only once. Specimen: blood. These receptors all stem from a woman in her forties with Graves' hyperthyroidism. The CDR3 runs from the conserved cysteine through the conserved F or W. The D gene is left open where the match is weak. A clone size is listed for some rows: how often the clone was seen (once, few, many), or a class if it is expanded.

clone_size j_call d_call v_call cdr3_aa cdr3_nt
many TRBJ1-1 . TRBV19 CASTNSGGEGLNTEAFF TGTGCCAGTACCAACTCGGGGGGAGAAGGGTTGAACACTGAAGCTTTCTTT
many TRBJ2-5 . TRBV10-3 CAISGSGDGTQYF TGTGCCATCAGTGGGTCAGGGGATGGGACCCAGTACTTC
many TRBJ1-4 TRBD1 TRBV20-1 CSARGDRAYEKLFF TGCAGTGCTAGAGGGGACAGGGCTTACGAAAAACTGTTTTTT
many TRBJ1-2 . TRBV7-2 CASSSVGRDHGYGYTF TGTGCCAGCAGCTCCGTGGGCAGGGATCATGGCTATGGCTACACCTTC
. TRBJ1-2 . TRBV11-2 CASIPGGFNYGYTF TGTGCCAGTATTCCTGGGGGGTTTAACTATGGCTACACCTTC
. TRBJ1-1 . TRBV20-1 CSVVGSSEAFF TGCAGTGTTGTCGGATCTTCGGAAGCTTTCTTT
many TRBJ1-1 . TRBV19 CASSIYSQSQNTEAFF TGTGCCAGTAGTATATATTCACAAAGCCAGAACACTGAAGCTTTCTTT
. TRBJ2-7 TRBD1 TRBV12-3/TRBV12-4 CASRMGTGGYYEQYF TGTGCCAGCAGAATGGGGACAGGGGGCTACTACGAGCAGTACTTC
few TRBJ2-5 . TRBV28 CASREDQETQYF TGTGCCAGCAGGGAGGACCAAGAGACCCAGTACTTC
many TRBJ1-6 . TRBV7-9 CASSSFRTAYNSPLHF TGTGCCAGCAGCTCCTTTCGGACAGCCTATAATTCACCCCTCCACTTT
many TRBJ1-1 . TRBV19 CAGGGRSDTEAFF TGTGCCGGCGGTGGAAGGTCGGACACTGAAGCTTTCTTT
few TRBJ2-7 TRBD1 TRBV5-6 CASSEDRDRGYYEQYF TGTGCCAGCAGCGAGGACCGGGACAGGGGATACTACGAGCAGTACTTC
. TRBJ1-6 TRBD1 TRBV9 CASSPHTGALNSPLHF TGTGCCAGCAGCCCCCACACAGGGGCGCTTAATTCACCCCTCCACTTT
. TRBJ1-2 . TRBV25-1 CASSYGGTDGYTF TGTGCCAGCTCCTATGGGGGGACGGATGGCTACACCTTC
. TRBJ2-7 TRBD1 TRBV7-6 CASSSSRDRENEQYF TGTGCCAGCAGCTCCAGTCGGGACAGGGAAAACGAGCAGTACTTC
once TRBJ1-1 . TRBV9 CASRQAAQSASAFF TGTGCCAGCAGACAGGCTGCCCAGAGCGCATCGGCTTTCTTT